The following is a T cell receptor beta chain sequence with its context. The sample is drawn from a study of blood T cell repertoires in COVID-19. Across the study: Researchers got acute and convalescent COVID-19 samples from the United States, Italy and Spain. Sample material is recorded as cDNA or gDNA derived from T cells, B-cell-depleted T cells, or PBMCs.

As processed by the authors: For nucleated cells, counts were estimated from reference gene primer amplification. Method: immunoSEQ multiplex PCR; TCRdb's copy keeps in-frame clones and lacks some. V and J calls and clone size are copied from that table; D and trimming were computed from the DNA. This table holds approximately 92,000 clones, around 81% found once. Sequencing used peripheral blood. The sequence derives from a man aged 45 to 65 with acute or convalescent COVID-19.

The CDR3 protein is CAWSAPGTLKAGTQYF. CDR3 coding DNA: TGTGCCTGGAGTGCCCCCGGGACGTTGAAAGCGGGGACCCAGTACTTC. This rearrangement joins TRBV30 to TRBJ2-5, with TRBD2 as a possible D gene (6 bases). Germline CDR1 and CDR2: GTSNPN and SVGIG (reference sequence). This CDR3 is built from 16 residues. Trimming removed 1 base from V and 7 bases from J, with 22 bases in between. Complete variable domain (other parts from reference TRBV30 and TRBJ2-5): SQTIHQWPATLVQPVGSPLSLECTVEGTSNPNLYWYRQAAGRGLQLLFYSVGIGQISSEVPQNLSASRPQDRQFILSSKKLLLSDSGFYLCAWSAPGTLKAGTQYFGPGTRLLVL.